Below, 9 T cell receptor beta chains from the same sample are listed, as sequenced in a study of cytotoxic CD8 clonotypes in ibrutinib-treated CLL. Sequenced by immunoSEQ multiplex PCR; TCRdb stores in-frame clones only, minus some. The sample lists 250,000 or so clones, around three quarters occurring once. The sequenced sample was PBMCs, obtained after 24 months of ibrutinib treatment. The receptors here all came from a human donor with chronic lymphocytic leukemia.

The chain employs TRBV11-2 and TRBJ2-3; TRBD2 aligns across 13 bases. The CDR3 covers 17 residues. The V segment lost 7 bases and the J segment 1 base; nucleotides outside the gene matches: 8. Germline values: CDR1 SGHAT, CDR2 FQNNGV. The CDR3, as DNA: TGTGCCAGCACCCAACTAGCGGGAGGGAGGGGCACAGATACGCAGTATTTT. Protein sequence: CASTQLAGGRGTDTQYF.

The chain has TRBV29-1 and TRBJ2-7; tentatively, D is TRBD1 or TRBD2 (5 bases each). Germline CDR1 and CDR2: SQVTM and ANQGSEA. Trimming removed 6 bases at V and 7 bases at J, with 16 bases between. This CDR3 is 12 amino acids long. CDR3 sequence (DNA): TGCAGCGTGGGACGAATTGGGAAAGAGCAGTACTTC. It translates to CSVGRIGKEQYF.

This sequence joins TRBV9 and TRBJ2-3; weak D call: TRBD2 (5 bases). The germline V gene has CDR1 SGDLS and CDR2 YYNGEE. With 0 bases removed from V and 0 bases from J, the gap between germline ends came to 8 bases. The CDR3 length is 15 residues. CDR3 nucleotide sequence: TGTGCCAGCAGCGTAGATGGAGGAAGCACAGATACGCAGTATTTT. It is translated as CASSVDGGSTDTQYF.

This chain uses TRBV19 with TRBJ2-7, with 9 positions matching TRBD1. Trimming cost V 10 bases and J 2 bases; bases outside gene matches: 6. The germline V gene has CDR1 LNHDA and CDR2 SQIVND (reference sequence). The CDR3 spans 13 residues. CDR3 bases: TGTGCCACCCGGGACAGGGAGGCCTACGAGCAGTACTTC. This codes for CATRDREAYEQYF.

CDR3 sequence reads: CATSRDTTEAFF. The CDR3 bases are TGTGCCACCAGCAGAGATACCACTGAAGCTTTCTTT. The genes are TRBV15 and TRBJ1-1; D remains unclear. The V and J ends lost 0 bases and 4 bases respectively, with 3 bases between them. Germline-derived CDR1 and CDR2 are LNHNV and YYDKDF (reference sequence). This CDR3 has 12 amino acids.

The rearrangement uses TRBV5-8 and TRBJ1-5; D perhaps matches TRBD1 (5 bases). The germline V and J ends were trimmed by 3 bases and 6 bases, with 16 bases remaining between them. Germline V gene sequence: CDR1 SGHTS, CDR2 YDEGEE. The CDR3 is 15 residues long. In nucleotides, the CDR3 is TGTGCCAGCAGCTATCCAGAGACCGGGGGTCAGCCCCAGCATTTT. Protein: CASSYPETGGQPQHF.

This rearrangement joins TRBV4-2 to TRBJ1-5; 7 nucleotides line up with TRBD1. J gave up 0 bases and V 4 bases, and 9 bases lay outside the gene matches. This CDR3 is 17 amino acids long. CDR1 and CDR2 from the germline V gene are LGHNA and YNFKEQ. The CDR3 region is CASSLRGDSYSNQPQHF. The CDR3, as DNA: TGTGCCAGCAGCCTTCGGGGGGACAGTTATAGCAATCAGCCCCAGCATTTT.

The chain recombines TRBV5-8 with TRBJ2-7, with D perhaps matching TRBD1 (6 bases). Per the germline V gene, CDR1 is SGHTS and CDR2 is YDEGEE. Trimming shortened V by 6 bases and J by 2 bases, and 18 bases separated the two germline ends. The CDR3 totals 15 residues. The CDR3, as DNA: TGTGCCAGCACCCAGGGCAGGGGCCTAACCTACGAGCAGTACTTC. It yields the protein CASTQGRGLTYEQYF.

The table lists this clone with a few counts. The chain combines TRBV28 with TRBJ1-3; D possibly corresponds to TRBD1 (5 bases). Germline loops: CDR1 MDHEN, CDR2 SYDVKM. This CDR3 has 16 amino acids. Trimming cost V 3 bases and J 1 base, with 13 bases left between them. The CDR3 loop is CASSFGGTLSGNTIYF. The CDR3 bases are TGTGCCAGCAGTTTTGGAGGGACCTTATCTGGAAACACCATATATTTT.